This paragraph reports one TCR beta chain. Combining a sample-barcoded 5' primer with a J-beta primer mix, a second PCR ran for roughly 6 to 12 cycles. TCRdb reanalysed the 5' RACE reads using MiXCR and keeps one entry per CDR3 protein. The sample lists about 1.6 million distinct CDR3 sequences, about 35% seen once, with 11% in the top ten. J was trimmed by 3 bases and V by 4 bases; bases with no gene match: 10. Per germline, CDR1 SGHVS and CDR2 FNYEAQ. This CDR3 spans 17 amino acids. This record comes from a study of blood T cells in healthy people across ages. The source of this sequence is a woman in her twenties or thirties in good health. The chain uses TRBV7-6 and TRBJ2-1; 9 nucleotides match TRBD1. Input material: blood. In DNA form, the CDR3 reads TGTGCCAGCAGCTCTAAAAGTGGGACAGGGAGCTACAATGAGCAGTTCTTC. This translates into CASSSKSGTGSYNEQFF.